Listed below are T cell receptor beta chains from one sample, sequenced in a study of T cells after yellow fever vaccination. In TCRdb, the 5' RACE reads were re-called with MiXCR into one record per CDR3 protein. The sample records about 320,000 distinct CDR3 sequences, around 4.5% being singletons. This specimen was PBMCs, taken 15 days after the yellow fever booster vaccination. These TCRs come from a man between 18 and 35 years old who received the YFV17D yellow fever vaccine. Each CDR3 is given with its conserved first and last residue. Each record gives: clone size, J gene, D gene, V gene, CDR3 protein, CDR3 DNA. A D gene is named only where the DNA matches it firmly. For some rows the clone size is stated as once, few or many, or as a class when expanded; others skip it.

>many|TRBJ1-2|TRBD1|TRBV7-9
CASSMTGTGGYTF
TGTGCCAGCAGCATGACCGGGACAGGGGGCTACACCTTC
>few|TRBJ2-7|.|TRBV5-6
CASSLDGRRANEQYF
TGTGCCAGCAGCTTGGATGGTCGACGGGCAAACGAGCAGTACTTC
>.|TRBJ2-7|.|TRBV20-1
CSASGASEAPFDQEQYF
TGCAGTGCTAGTGGGGCTAGCGAGGCCCCCTTTGATCAGGAGCAGTACTTC
>.|TRBJ1-6|TRBD1|TRBV30
CAWHRGLSGSPLHF
TGTGCCTGGCACAGGGGGCTGTCGGGTTCACCCCTCCACTTT
>.|TRBJ2-5|.|TRBV5-1
CASGPAGPETQYF
TGCGCCAGCGGACCCGCAGGGCCAGAGACCCAGTACTTC
>.|TRBJ1-5|.|TRBV4-2
CASSQTGNSNQPQHF
TGTGCCAGCAGCCAGACGGGTAATAGCAATCAGCCCCAGCATTTT
>many|TRBJ2-5|.|TRBV12-3/TRBV12-4
CASSWRETQYF
TGTGCCAGCAGTTGGAGGGAGACCCAGTACTTC
>few|TRBJ2-7|.|TRBV20-1
CSARVPRGSYEQYF
TGCAGTGCTAGAGTTCCCAGGGGCTCCTACGAGCAGTACTTC
>many|TRBJ2-1|TRBD1|TRBV27
CASSFQPQGVEQFF
TGTGCCAGCAGTTTCCAACCTCAGGGGGTTGAGCAGTTCTTC
>few|TRBJ1-2|TRBD1|TRBV5-1
CASSLGLHRGDYGYTF
TGCGCCAGCAGCTTGGGACTTCACAGGGGCGACTATGGCTACACCTTC
>few|TRBJ2-5|.|TRBV4-2
CASSRSQGLGLETQYF
TGTGCCAGCAGCCGATCACAGGGCCTGGGCTTGGAGACCCAGTACTTC
>.|TRBJ1-6|TRBD1|TRBV15
CATSIGTGERSPLHF
TGTGCCACCAGCATTGGGACAGGGGAGAGATCACCCCTCCACTTT
>many|TRBJ1-2|.|TRBV18
CASSPRAGTYGYTF
TGTGCCAGCTCACCACGGGCGGGGACCTATGGCTACACCTTC
>few|TRBJ2-5|TRBD1|TRBV7-9
CASSSTGGWGETQYF
TGTGCCAGCAGCTCAACAGGGGGCTGGGGAGAGACCCAGTACTTC
>few|TRBJ1-6|TRBD1|TRBV7-9
CASGSSGGSPLHF
TGTGCCAGCGGCTCATCAGGGGGATCACCCCTCCACTTT
>many|TRBJ1-1|.|TRBV20-1
CSGRSGRTEAFF
TGCAGCGGCCGATCAGGGCGAACTGAAGCTTTCTTT
>many|TRBJ2-5|.|TRBV15
CATSRAFGSEGTQYF
TGTGCCACCAGCAGAGCGTTTGGCAGCGAGGGGACCCAGTACTTC
>many|TRBJ2-1|.|TRBV7-2
CASSRGLHNEQFF
TGTGCCAGCAGCCGAGGACTGCACAATGAGCAGTTCTTC
>.|TRBJ1-5|TRBD1|TRBV29-1
CSVVDREDQPQHF
TGCAGCGTCGTGGACAGGGAGGATCAGCCCCAGCATTTT
>.|TRBJ2-5|TRBD2|TRBV7-3
CASSLRGEGETQYF
TGTGCCAGCAGCTTACGAGGGGAGGGGGAGACCCAGTACTTC
>.|TRBJ2-7|.|TRBV6-5
CASSYLGPTYEQYF
TGTGCCAGCAGTTACTTGGGCCCCACCTACGAGCAGTACTTC
>many|TRBJ2-5|TRBD1|TRBV12-3/TRBV12-4
CASSLGQGAIETQYF
TGTGCCAGCAGTTTGGGTCAGGGGGCAATAGAGACCCAGTACTTC
>many|TRBJ2-5|.|TRBV5-5
CASSLAWETQYF
TGTGCCAGCAGCTTGGCCTGGGAGACCCAGTACTTC
>.|TRBJ1-5|.|TRBV20-1
CSARGGGGAQPQHF
TGCAGTGCTAGAGGTGGAGGGGGGGCTCAGCCCCAGCATTTT
>many|TRBJ2-4|TRBD2|TRBV6-5
CASSYGLAGKNIQYF
TGTGCCAGCAGTTACGGACTAGCGGGGAAAAACATTCAGTACTTC
>many|TRBJ1-1|.|TRBV29-1
CSVPWDTGTEAFF
TGCAGCGTTCCCTGGGACACAGGCACTGAAGCTTTCTTT
>many|TRBJ1-1|.|TRBV12-3/TRBV12-4
CASSMRGRDTEAFF
TGTGCCAGCAGCATGAGGGGGAGGGACACTGAAGCTTTCTTT
>.|TRBJ1-5|.|TRBV25-1
CASSEYGVNQPQHF
TGTGCCAGCAGTGAATATGGAGTAAATCAGCCCCAGCATTTT
>.|TRBJ2-1|.|TRBV3-1
CASSRGARNEQFF
TGTGCCAGCAGCCGGGGGGCAAGAAATGAGCAGTTCTTC
>few|TRBJ2-1|TRBD2|TRBV12-3/TRBV12-4
CASSLDLAGGDNEQFF
TGTGCCAGCAGTCTAGACCTAGCGGGGGGGGACAATGAGCAGTTCTTC
>many|TRBJ1-1|.|TRBV11-2
CASSLDRHGEAFF
TGTGCCAGCAGCTTAGACCGCCACGGTGAAGCTTTCTTT
>many|TRBJ2-7|.|TRBV7-9
CASSLSPGYEQYF
TGTGCCAGCAGCTTATCTCCAGGGTACGAGCAGTACTTC
>.|TRBJ2-3|.|TRBV20-1
CSAGDSHSTDTQYF
TGCAGTGCTGGAGACAGTCATAGCACAGATACGCAGTATTTT
>many|TRBJ1-1|.|TRBV27
CASSFVGRTEAFF
TGTGCCAGCAGTTTCGTCGGTCGCACTGAAGCTTTCTTT
>many|TRBJ2-3|TRBD1|TRBV5-1
CASSLLDRATDTQYF
TGCGCCAGCAGCTTATTAGACAGGGCTACGGATACGCAGTATTTT
>few|TRBJ2-6|.|TRBV5-1
CASSLSVVGNSGANVLTF
TGCGCCAGCAGCTTGTCGGTAGTAGGCAACTCTGGGGCCAACGTCCTGACTTTC
>.|TRBJ2-1|TRBD2|TRBV28
CASSFGGLAGNEQFF
TGTGCCAGCAGTTTTGGGGGACTAGCGGGTAATGAGCAGTTCTTC
>.|TRBJ2-2|.|TRBV7-2
CASTTPRQGTGELFF
TGTGCCAGCACCACCCCGAGGCAGGGTACCGGGGAGCTGTTTTTT
>many|TRBJ2-1|.|TRBV29-1
CSVEGRSGLGFGNEQFF
TGCAGCGTTGAAGGTCGTTCGGGATTGGGGTTTGGAAATGAGCAGTTCTTC
>many|TRBJ1-1|TRBD1|TRBV5-1
CASSFQTGVNTEAFF
TGCGCCAGCAGCTTTCAGACAGGGGTGAACACTGAAGCTTTCTTT
>many|TRBJ2-3|.|TRBV7-9
CASSLEGAGTQYF
TGTGCCAGCAGCTTAGAGGGTGCCGGGACGCAGTATTTT
>few|TRBJ1-5|.|TRBV7-2
CASSSRVNQPQHF
TGTGCCAGCAGCTCCCGGGTGAATCAGCCCCAGCATTTT
>many|TRBJ2-7|.|TRBV5-1
CASSLRGGIYEQYF
TGCGCCAGCAGCTTGCGGGGCGGGATCTACGAGCAGTACTTC
>few|TRBJ1-2|.|TRBV7-2
CASSFGGPRGYTF
TGTGCCAGCAGCTTCGGGGGCCCCCGGGGCTACACCTTC
>.|TRBJ2-1|TRBD2|TRBV2
CASSEARGGAQEQFF
TGTGCCAGCAGTGAAGCTCGCGGGGGGGCTCAGGAGCAGTTCTTC
>many|TRBJ1-1|.|TRBV5-1
CASSLGPIGLNTEAFF
TGCGCCAGCAGCTTGGGACCGATAGGTTTGAACACTGAAGCTTTCTTT
>.|TRBJ1-6|TRBD1|TRBV29-1
CSVGEGQGNSPLHF
TGCAGCGTTGGAGAGGGACAGGGGAATTCACCCCTCCACTTT
>few|TRBJ2-1|TRBD2|TRBV11-2
CASSLASLGLAGGYNEQFF
TGTGCCAGCAGCTTAGCCTCCCTAGGACTAGCGGGGGGGTACAATGAGCAGTTCTTC
>.|TRBJ1-5|.|TRBV15
CATSRGGRNQPQHF
TGTGCCACCAGCAGGGGGGGCCGCAATCAGCCCCAGCATTTT
>.|TRBJ1-2|TRBD1|TRBV29-1
CSASGQEGWGYTF
TGCAGCGCTTCGGGACAGGAGGGTTGGGGCTACACCTTC
>.|TRBJ1-4|TRBD1|TRBV12-3/TRBV12-4
CASIRGQGSEKLFF
TGTGCCAGCATTCGCGGACAGGGCAGCGAAAAACTGTTTTTT